The 11 T cell receptor beta chains below all came from one sample that was sequenced in a study of regulatory T cells in long-lasting Graves disease. This sample's time point: newly diagnosed GD, antithyroid drugs for less than 3 months. Researchers made the TCR library from RNA that was extracted from PBMCs. Combining iRepertoire HTBI primers with Arm-PCR of CDR3 regions, the authors built TCR beta libraries. Via MiXCR, TCRdb re-called the multiplex PCR reads, giving one row per CDR3 protein. Of roughly 400,000 distinct CDR3 sequences listed, over 12% were seen once; the top ten hold over 7%. This sample was also put to use in a study of T cells in Graves' hyperthyroidism and ophthalmopathy.

The sequencing here drew on peripheral blood mononuclear cells (PBMCs), taken at new diagnosis, from a patient treated with antithyroid drugs. The receptor set was obtained from a woman aged 40 to 50 with Graves disease.

Points on this clonotype: A much larger clone differs from this one at a single base, so this may be a read error. The rearrangement uses TRBV12-3 or TRBV12-4 and TRBJ2-1; D perhaps matches TRBD2 (6 bases). This CDR3 region has 17 residues. The CDR3 is CASSGDLAGSSYNERFF. In nucleotides, the CDR3 is TGTGCCAGCAGTGGGGACCTGGCGGGAAGCTCCTACAATGAGCGGTTCTTC.

This clonotype was observed a few times. The chain carries TRBV12-3 or TRBV12-4 and TRBJ1-1, with a tentative D call TRBD1 (6 bases). Trimming stripped 7 bases from V and 3 bases from J, with 24 bases between. The CDR3 length is 17 residues. The CDR3 region has the DNA TGTGCCAGCACCTGGGGGGGGCGCGGTTTGGTGGACACTGAAGCTTTCTTT. The encoded protein is CASTWGGRGLVDTEAFF.

This clonotype was observed many times. This sequence joins TRBV19 and TRBJ1-6, with 7 bases fitting TRBD1. V shed 4 bases and J 7 bases; nucleotides not matched to a gene: 10. The CDR3 contains 16 residues. Germline CDR1 LNHDA, CDR2 SQIVND (reference sequence). CDR3 sequence: CASSTSDREVNSPLHF. In DNA form, the CDR3 reads TGTGCCAGTAGTACTTCTGACAGGGAGGTCAATTCACCCCTCCACTTT.

The V and J genes are TRBV12-3 or TRBV12-4 and TRBJ2-5; perhaps TRBD1 as D (5 bases). This CDR3 is built from 14 residues. The V end was cut by 3 bases, the J end by 1 base, with 9 bases between. The CDR3 is CASSFSTGQETQYF. The CDR3 DNA reads as TGTGCCAGCAGTTTCTCTACAGGCCAAGAGACCCAGTACTTC.

Of note for this clonotype: Being one base from a much bigger clone, this may be a read error. This chain links TRBV20-1 with TRBJ2-7, with D possibly being TRBD1 or TRBD2 (6 bases each). Germline CDR1 is DFQATT and CDR2 is SNEGSKA (reference sequence). The CDR3 runs 14 residues. CDR3 sequence (DNA): TGCAGTGCTAGGGCGGGACACCCGAAGGGCGAGCTGTACTTC. It is translated as CSARAGHPKGELYF.

The V call is TRBV7-2, the J call TRBJ1-4; TRBD1 is a possible D gene (5 bases). V gave up 0 bases and J gave up 5 bases, with 13 bases separating them. Germline-derived CDR1 and CDR2 are SGHTA and FQGNSA. CDR3 length equals 16 residues. CDR3 residues: CASSLAGGVPNEKLFF. CDR3 nucleotide sequence: TGTGCCAGCAGCTTAGCGGGGGGAGTCCCCAATGAAAAACTGTTTTTT.

In regard to this clonotype: This could be a read error, since a much larger clone is one nucleotide away. The chain joins TRBV7-9 to TRBJ2-2; 8 bases are a match to TRBD1. Per germline, CDR1 SEHNR and CDR2 FQNEAQ (reference sequence). This CDR3 comprises 15 residues. Unmatched junction bases numbered 4, after V lost 6 bases and J lost 1 base. In DNA form, the CDR3 reads TGTGCCAGCAGACCCGGGACAGGGAACACCGGGGAGCTGTTTTTT. It codes for CASRPGTGNTGELFF.

This clonotype was seen ten or more times. The V call is TRBV24-1, the J call TRBJ2-7, with D tentatively TRBD2 (5 bases). Trimming took off 3 bases at V and 0 bases at J, with 14 bases between the two ends. Germline V gene data show CDR1 as KGHDR and CDR2 as SFDVKD. The CDR3 extends over 16 amino acids. DNA of the CDR3: TGTGCCACCAGTGATGGAGGCGGCGCCCGCTCCTACGAGCAGTACTTC. Its protein product is CATSDGGGARSYEQYF.

The chain couples TRBV28 to TRBJ2-7; 8 bases match TRBD1. Germline V gene data show CDR1 as MDHEN and CDR2 as SYDVKM. V lost 5 bases and J lost 4; bases outside the gene matches: 13. The CDR3 has 16 residues. CDR3 in DNA: TGTGCCAGCAGTCCCATGTCCGGACAGGGCCGGTACGAGCAGTACTTC. Translating it yields CASSPMSGQGRYEQYF.

This clonotype was seen at least ten times. The CDR3 DNA follows: TGTGCCAGCAGCTCCAAGGGACAGGGCCGCTCCTACAATGAGCAGTTCTTC. It codes for CASSSKGQGRSYNEQFF. This chain links TRBV7-9 with TRBJ2-1; TRBD1 agrees at 9 bases. The germline gives CDR1 SEHNR, CDR2 FQNEAQ (reference sequence). The CDR3 extends over 17 amino acids. V shed 4 bases, J shed 0 bases, and the junction held 7 bases outside the gene matches.

This clonotype was counted only a few times. A far bigger clonotype differs at one base, so this is likely a read error. Here the CDR3 DNA reads TGTGCCAGCGGGGGGCAAGGTTCCGGGACAGGGCTGTACAATGAGCAGTACTTC. Translating it yields CASGGQGSGTGLYNEQYF. V is TRBV12-3 or TRBV12-4 and J is TRBJ2-7; 9 nucleotides match TRBD1. After removal of 8 bases from V and 7 bases from J, the junction contained 24 bases not matched to a gene. This CDR3 comprises 18 residues.